This T cell receptor beta chain was profiled in a study of tumor and adjacent non-tumor tissue in lung cancer. Overall study: Stage I to III disease affected over nine men and 5 women aged roughly 31 to 85.

This sample's RNA came from whole unsorted tissue. TCRbeta libraries were built with three rounds of nested PCR, modified from ARM-PCR. TCRdb redid the calling of the multiplex PCR reads with MiXCR, one entry per CDR3 protein. Of 90,000 to 110,000 distinct CDR3 sequences in the sample, 75% were seen once. The CDR3 loop spans 13 amino acids. The V gene's germline CDR1 is MNHNY and CDR2 SVGAGI (reference sequence). Notes on this clonotype: A read error may produce the germline difference seen at one junction end.

The rearrangement joins TRBV6-6 to TRBJ1-1; D unclear. This receptor was obtained from a woman between 55 and 75 years old with non-small cell lung cancer. Sequencing input: lung tumor tissue. CDR3 bases: TGTGTCAGCAGTCCGATCCCCAGTCCTGAAGTTTTCTTT. Amino acid sequence: CVSSPIPSPEVFF.